A selection of T cell receptor beta chains follows, all from one sample in a study of OX40 agonist ivuxolimab in advanced cancers. TCRdb keeps only in-frame clones here, not all; method: immunoSEQ multiplex PCR. Of roughly 81,000 clones listed, around 94% are singletons. The sample here was CD4+ or CD8+ T cells sorted from blood, taken in a trial of the OX40 agonist ivuxolimab. The receptors originated from an adult with an advanced solid tumor such as melanoma, head and neck, liver or kidney cancer. Each CDR3 is given with its conserved first and last residue. Fields, in order: D gene, V gene, clone size, J gene, CDR3 DNA, CDR3 protein. A D gene is named only where the DNA matches it firmly. A row's size may be missing; if present it is once, few, many or a size class.

d_call: NA
v_call: TRBV4-3
clone_size: NA
j_call: TRBJ2-1
cdr3_nt: TGCGCCAGCAGCCTAACCGGGACACGTACCTACAATGAGCAGTTCTTC
cdr3_aa: CASSLTGTRTYNEQFF

d_call: NA
v_call: TRBV5-1
clone_size: NA
j_call: TRBJ2-1
cdr3_nt: TGCGCCAGCAGCTTGGATGGTAGGACCCTCAATGAGCAGTTCTTC
cdr3_aa: CASSLDGRTLNEQFF

d_call: NA
v_call: TRBV27
clone_size: NA
j_call: TRBJ2-7
cdr3_nt: TGTGCCAGCAGTTTATCGTATACCTACGAGCAGTACTTC
cdr3_aa: CASSLSYTYEQYF

d_call: NA
v_call: TRBV27
clone_size: once
j_call: TRBJ2-7
cdr3_nt: TGTGCCAGCAGTTTTGGAAGGAGTACCTACGAGCAGTACTTC
cdr3_aa: CASSFGRSTYEQYF

d_call: TRBD2
v_call: TRBV7-9
clone_size: NA
j_call: TRBJ2-3
cdr3_nt: TGTGCCAGCAGCATGACTAGCGGGAGCCTCCGAGATACGCAGTATTTT
cdr3_aa: CASSMTSGSLRDTQYF

d_call: TRBD1
v_call: TRBV5-4
clone_size: NA
j_call: TRBJ1-1
cdr3_nt: TGTGCCAGCAGCCCGGACAGGGGCCGACGGCTCACTGAAGCTTTCTTT
cdr3_aa: CASSPDRGRRLTEAFF

d_call: NA
v_call: TRBV11-3
clone_size: NA
j_call: TRBJ2-5
cdr3_nt: TGTGCCAGCAGCTTAATTGGGTCTGGAGAGACCCAGTACTTC
cdr3_aa: CASSLIGSGETQYF

d_call: NA
v_call: TRBV11-3
clone_size: NA
j_call: TRBJ1-1
cdr3_nt: TGTGCCAGCAGCCCCGTTGTGTCAATGAACACTGAAGCTTTCTTT
cdr3_aa: CASSPVVSMNTEAFF

d_call: TRBD2
v_call: TRBV9
clone_size: NA
j_call: TRBJ2-7
cdr3_nt: TGTGCCAGCAGCGCGGGACTAGCGGGAGGCCACGAGCAGTACTTC
cdr3_aa: CASSAGLAGGHEQYF

d_call: TRBD1
v_call: TRBV27
clone_size: NA
j_call: TRBJ2-7
cdr3_nt: TGTGCCAGCAGTCACCCGGGACAGGGGATCTACGAGCAGTACTTC
cdr3_aa: CASSHPGQGIYEQYF

d_call: TRBD1
v_call: TRBV28
clone_size: NA
j_call: TRBJ2-7
cdr3_nt: TGTGCCAGCAGTATATGGGACAGGGGAAGCAACGAGCAGTACTTC
cdr3_aa: CASSIWDRGSNEQYF

d_call: TRBD2
v_call: TRBV7-2
clone_size: NA
j_call: TRBJ2-5
cdr3_nt: TGTGCCAGCAGCTTAGAATGGGTAGCTAGCGGGAGAGAGACCCAGTACTTC
cdr3_aa: CASSLEWVASGRETQYF

d_call: NA
v_call: TRBV5-6
clone_size: NA
j_call: TRBJ2-3
cdr3_nt: TGTGCCAGCAGCTTGGCGGGGCCCACAGATACGCAGTATTTT
cdr3_aa: CASSLAGPTDTQYF

d_call: NA
v_call: TRBV4-1
clone_size: NA
j_call: TRBJ2-7
cdr3_nt: TGCGCCAGCAGCCAAGACTCCTACGAGCAGTACTTC
cdr3_aa: CASSQDSYEQYF

d_call: NA
v_call: TRBV29-1
clone_size: NA
j_call: TRBJ2-6
cdr3_nt: TGCAGCGTTGCTGGGCTTCCGGGCTCTGGGGCCAACGTCCTGACTTTC
cdr3_aa: CSVAGLPGSGANVLTF

d_call: TRBD2
v_call: TRBV4-1
clone_size: NA
j_call: TRBJ2-1
cdr3_nt: TGCGCCAGCAGCAAACTAGCGGGTGTGAACAATGAGCAGTTCTTC
cdr3_aa: CASSKLAGVNNEQFF

d_call: NA
v_call: TRBV4-1
clone_size: NA
j_call: TRBJ1-5
cdr3_nt: TGCGCCAGCAGCCAAATCCACAGTAGCAATCAGCCCCAGCATTTT
cdr3_aa: CASSQIHSSNQPQHF

d_call: NA
v_call: TRBV19
clone_size: once
j_call: TRBJ1-2
cdr3_nt: TGTGCCAGGCCTACCACCAGGGGAGTCTATGGCTACACCTTC
cdr3_aa: CARPTTRGVYGYTF

d_call: TRBD2
v_call: TRBV5-8
clone_size: NA
j_call: TRBJ2-1
cdr3_nt: TGTGCCAGCAGTTTTAGAGCGGGAGTCTCCTACAATGAGCAGTTCTTC
cdr3_aa: CASSFRAGVSYNEQFF

d_call: NA
v_call: TRBV11-3
clone_size: NA
j_call: TRBJ2-1
cdr3_nt: TGTGCCAGCAGCTGGGACGGTTACAATGAGCAGTTCTTC
cdr3_aa: CASSWDGYNEQFF

d_call: NA
v_call: TRBV5-1
clone_size: NA
j_call: TRBJ2-7
cdr3_nt: TGCGCCAGCAGCCTCTACGAGCAGTACTTC
cdr3_aa: CASSLYEQYF

d_call: NA
v_call: TRBV2
clone_size: NA
j_call: TRBJ2-2
cdr3_nt: TGTGCCAGCAGTGTGGTTCCGGCCGGGGGACCCGGGGAGCTGTTTTTT
cdr3_aa: CASSVVPAGGPGELFF

d_call: NA
v_call: TRBV6-5
clone_size: NA
j_call: TRBJ1-3
cdr3_nt: TGTGCCAGCAGACCCACGGGGGACTCTGGAAACACCATATATTTT
cdr3_aa: CASRPTGDSGNTIYF

d_call: NA
v_call: TRBV4-2
clone_size: NA
j_call: TRBJ1-4
cdr3_nt: TGTGCCAGCAGCCAAGTTCAGGGACCTGAAAAACTGTTTTTT
cdr3_aa: CASSQVQGPEKLFF

d_call: TRBD1
v_call: TRBV6-1
clone_size: NA
j_call: TRBJ1-5
cdr3_nt: TGTGCCAGCAGCGCCGACAGGGTCAGCAATCAGCCCCAGCATTTT
cdr3_aa: CASSADRVSNQPQHF

d_call: NA
v_call: TRBV27
clone_size: NA
j_call: TRBJ2-4
cdr3_nt: TGTGCCAGCAGCCCCGCTCTAGCCAAAAACATTCAGTACTTC
cdr3_aa: CASSPALAKNIQYF

d_call: TRBD2
v_call: TRBV4-1
clone_size: once
j_call: TRBJ2-1
cdr3_nt: TGCGCCAGCAGCCCTAGGATGGCTAGCGGGAGGGTCCCCTACAATGAGCAGTTCTTC
cdr3_aa: CASSPRMASGRVPYNEQFF

d_call: TRBD2
v_call: TRBV29-1
clone_size: NA
j_call: TRBJ2-1
cdr3_nt: TGCAGCGTCGAAGGCCTACTAGCGAGAGGTGGCAATGAGCAGTTCTTC
cdr3_aa: CSVEGLLARGGNEQFF

d_call: TRBD2
v_call: TRBV5-4
clone_size: once
j_call: TRBJ2-1
cdr3_nt: TGTGCCAGCAGCTTGGCCTCCGGACTAGCGTTCCTCTACAATGAGCAGTTCTTC
cdr3_aa: CASSLASGLAFLYNEQFF

d_call: TRBD2
v_call: TRBV5-6
clone_size: NA
j_call: TRBJ2-5
cdr3_nt: TGTGCCAGCAGCTTGGCGGGAGGGCCCGTGTCGGAGACCCAGTACTTC
cdr3_aa: CASSLAGGPVSETQYF

d_call: NA
v_call: TRBV10-3
clone_size: NA
j_call: TRBJ1-3
cdr3_nt: TGTGCCATTATTGCTGGAAACACCATATATTTT
cdr3_aa: CAIIAGNTIYF

d_call: TRBD1
v_call: TRBV11-2
clone_size: NA
j_call: TRBJ1-1
cdr3_nt: TGTGCCAGCAGCCTTCACAGGGGGACTGAAGCTTTCTTT
cdr3_aa: CASSLHRGTEAFF

d_call: TRBD2
v_call: TRBV14
clone_size: NA
j_call: TRBJ2-3
cdr3_nt: TGTGCCAGCAGCCGGGGGGGAGTGGGCACAGATACGCAGTATTTT
cdr3_aa: CASSRGGVGTDTQYF

d_call: TRBD2
v_call: TRBV29-1
clone_size: NA
j_call: TRBJ2-7
cdr3_nt: TGCAGCGTCCTTTCGCGGGAGGGCCGATACGAGCAGTACTTC
cdr3_aa: CSVLSREGRYEQYF

d_call: TRBD1
v_call: TRBV11-2
clone_size: NA
j_call: TRBJ1-2
cdr3_nt: TGTGCCAGCAGCTTATCCCCAACAGGGGGCTCCTATGGCTACACCTTC
cdr3_aa: CASSLSPTGGSYGYTF

d_call: TRBD1
v_call: TRBV5-1
clone_size: NA
j_call: TRBJ1-1
cdr3_nt: TGCGCCAGCAGCCTTGGGACAGGGAAGACTGAAGCTTTCTTT
cdr3_aa: CASSLGTGKTEAFF

d_call: NA
v_call: TRBV6-6
clone_size: once
j_call: TRBJ1-5
cdr3_nt: TGTGCCAGCAGTTACTCTCGGGAAATCATCGGTCAGCCCCAGCATTTT
cdr3_aa: CASSYSREIIGQPQHF

d_call: NA
v_call: TRBV7-2
clone_size: NA
j_call: TRBJ2-7
cdr3_nt: TGTGCCAGCAGAACAATAGGGGGGTCCTACGAGCAGTACTTC
cdr3_aa: CASRTIGGSYEQYF

d_call: TRBD1
v_call: TRBV15
clone_size: NA
j_call: TRBJ2-7
cdr3_nt: TGTGCCACCAGCCGCGACAGGGGCCTCGACGAGCAGTACTTC
cdr3_aa: CATSRDRGLDEQYF

d_call: NA
v_call: TRBV6-5
clone_size: NA
j_call: TRBJ2-5
cdr3_nt: TGTGCCAGCAGGCGTGGGCGAGAGACCCAGTACTTC
cdr3_aa: CASRRGRETQYF

d_call: NA
v_call: TRBV6-1
clone_size: NA
j_call: TRBJ2-7
cdr3_nt: TGTGCCAGCAGTGAGGGGCTAGCGCAGGATGGGTACGAGCAGTACTTC
cdr3_aa: CASSEGLAQDGYEQYF

d_call: TRBD2
v_call: TRBV7-6
clone_size: NA
j_call: TRBJ2-7
cdr3_nt: TGTGCCAGCAGCTTATGGGGGGGGACCTACGAGCAGTACTTC
cdr3_aa: CASSLWGGTYEQYF

d_call: NA
v_call: TRBV30
clone_size: NA
j_call: TRBJ2-7
cdr3_nt: TGTGCCTGGAGTGACCGAAGTTACTACGAGCAGTACTTC
cdr3_aa: CAWSDRSYYEQYF

d_call: NA
v_call: TRBV5-1
clone_size: NA
j_call: TRBJ2-5
cdr3_nt: TGCGCCAGCAGCATCTGGGACCCAGGAGAGTCCCAGTACTTC
cdr3_aa: CASSIWDPGESQYF

d_call: TRBD1
v_call: TRBV9
clone_size: NA
j_call: TRBJ1-2
cdr3_nt: TGTGCCAGCAGCGGCCTCGACAGGGGCGGCTACACCTTC
cdr3_aa: CASSGLDRGGYTF

d_call: NA
v_call: TRBV7-9
clone_size: NA
j_call: TRBJ2-7
cdr3_nt: TGTGCCAGCAGCCCACACGGGAACTACGAGCAGTACTTC
cdr3_aa: CASSPHGNYEQYF

d_call: NA
v_call: TRBV6-1
clone_size: NA
j_call: TRBJ1-1
cdr3_nt: TGTGCCAGCAGGGACGGCAGATGGAACACTGAAGCTTTCTTT
cdr3_aa: CASRDGRWNTEAFF

d_call: NA
v_call: TRBV7-9
clone_size: few
j_call: TRBJ1-1
cdr3_nt: TGTGCCAGCAGCAACAACCCGAACACTGAAGCTTTCTTT
cdr3_aa: CASSNNPNTEAFF

d_call: NA
v_call: TRBV30
clone_size: NA
j_call: TRBJ1-1
cdr3_nt: TGTGCCTGGAGTTCCGGGGGAAACACTGAAGCTTTCTTT
cdr3_aa: CAWSSGGNTEAFF

d_call: TRBD2
v_call: TRBV7-2
clone_size: NA
j_call: TRBJ2-1
cdr3_nt: TGTGCCAGCAGCTATGTAGGACTAGCGGGAGAGAACGAGCAGTTCTTC
cdr3_aa: CASSYVGLAGENEQFF

d_call: TRBD1
v_call: TRBV6-5
clone_size: once
j_call: TRBJ1-2
cdr3_nt: TGTGCCAGCAGTTACTCGCGGACAGGGGTTTACTATGGCTACACCTTC
cdr3_aa: CASSYSRTGVYYGYTF

d_call: TRBD1
v_call: TRBV10-1
clone_size: NA
j_call: TRBJ2-3
cdr3_nt: TGCGCCAGCAGAATCGGGACAGTTACGAATACGCAGTATTTT
cdr3_aa: CASRIGTVTNTQYF

d_call: TRBD2
v_call: TRBV9
clone_size: NA
j_call: TRBJ2-7
cdr3_nt: TGTGCCAGCAGCGTAGGTGGGGGAGGGTACGAGCAGTACTTC
cdr3_aa: CASSVGGGGYEQYF

d_call: NA
v_call: TRBV7-9
clone_size: NA
j_call: TRBJ1-1
cdr3_nt: TGTGCCGGACGGGAGCAGTTGAACACTGAAGCTTTCTTT
cdr3_aa: CAGREQLNTEAFF

d_call: TRBD2
v_call: TRBV4-3
clone_size: NA
j_call: TRBJ2-7
cdr3_nt: TGCGCCAGCAGCCAAGGACTAGCGGGGAGTGGATACGAGCAGTACTTC
cdr3_aa: CASSQGLAGSGYEQYF

d_call: TRBD2
v_call: TRBV29-1
clone_size: NA
j_call: TRBJ2-1
cdr3_nt: TGCAGCGTAAGGGGACTAGCGGGAGACGTGGGATACAATGAGCAGTTCTTC
cdr3_aa: CSVRGLAGDVGYNEQFF

d_call: NA
v_call: TRBV21-1
clone_size: once
j_call: TRBJ1-5
cdr3_nt: TGTGCCAGCAGCAAAGAGATCCAGGGGGCGATTTTTACGAATCAGCCCCAGCATTTT
cdr3_aa: CASSKEIQGAIFTNQPQHF